This T cell receptor beta chain was captured by sequencing in a study of a mutant IDH1 vaccine in newly diagnosed glioma. Produced via immunoSEQ multiplex PCR; TCRdb's table is partial and in-frame only. The table records over 45,000 clones, around 80% of them present only once. Worth noting for this clone: The antigen remains undetermined.

The time point denotes: week 5, during vaccination. Vaccination comprised doses that each held 300 ug of mutant IDH1 20-mer peptide, plus topical imiquimod. Germline V gene lookup returns CDR1 SEHNR and CDR2 FQNEAQ (reference sequence). CDR3 length equals 16 residues. With 2 bases removed from V and 8 bases from J, the gap between germline ends came to 18 bases. The V gene is TRBV7-9, the J gene TRBJ1-4; D is possibly TRBD1 (5 bases). The TCR comes from a woman aged 45-60 years with glioma. The sample was PBMCs, taken from a glioma patient whose treatment included an IDH1 peptide vaccine. CDR3 bases: TGTGCCAGCAGCTTAAAGTGGAGGGAAAGGGACGAAAAACTGTTTTTT. Translated, it gives CASSLKWRERDEKLFF.